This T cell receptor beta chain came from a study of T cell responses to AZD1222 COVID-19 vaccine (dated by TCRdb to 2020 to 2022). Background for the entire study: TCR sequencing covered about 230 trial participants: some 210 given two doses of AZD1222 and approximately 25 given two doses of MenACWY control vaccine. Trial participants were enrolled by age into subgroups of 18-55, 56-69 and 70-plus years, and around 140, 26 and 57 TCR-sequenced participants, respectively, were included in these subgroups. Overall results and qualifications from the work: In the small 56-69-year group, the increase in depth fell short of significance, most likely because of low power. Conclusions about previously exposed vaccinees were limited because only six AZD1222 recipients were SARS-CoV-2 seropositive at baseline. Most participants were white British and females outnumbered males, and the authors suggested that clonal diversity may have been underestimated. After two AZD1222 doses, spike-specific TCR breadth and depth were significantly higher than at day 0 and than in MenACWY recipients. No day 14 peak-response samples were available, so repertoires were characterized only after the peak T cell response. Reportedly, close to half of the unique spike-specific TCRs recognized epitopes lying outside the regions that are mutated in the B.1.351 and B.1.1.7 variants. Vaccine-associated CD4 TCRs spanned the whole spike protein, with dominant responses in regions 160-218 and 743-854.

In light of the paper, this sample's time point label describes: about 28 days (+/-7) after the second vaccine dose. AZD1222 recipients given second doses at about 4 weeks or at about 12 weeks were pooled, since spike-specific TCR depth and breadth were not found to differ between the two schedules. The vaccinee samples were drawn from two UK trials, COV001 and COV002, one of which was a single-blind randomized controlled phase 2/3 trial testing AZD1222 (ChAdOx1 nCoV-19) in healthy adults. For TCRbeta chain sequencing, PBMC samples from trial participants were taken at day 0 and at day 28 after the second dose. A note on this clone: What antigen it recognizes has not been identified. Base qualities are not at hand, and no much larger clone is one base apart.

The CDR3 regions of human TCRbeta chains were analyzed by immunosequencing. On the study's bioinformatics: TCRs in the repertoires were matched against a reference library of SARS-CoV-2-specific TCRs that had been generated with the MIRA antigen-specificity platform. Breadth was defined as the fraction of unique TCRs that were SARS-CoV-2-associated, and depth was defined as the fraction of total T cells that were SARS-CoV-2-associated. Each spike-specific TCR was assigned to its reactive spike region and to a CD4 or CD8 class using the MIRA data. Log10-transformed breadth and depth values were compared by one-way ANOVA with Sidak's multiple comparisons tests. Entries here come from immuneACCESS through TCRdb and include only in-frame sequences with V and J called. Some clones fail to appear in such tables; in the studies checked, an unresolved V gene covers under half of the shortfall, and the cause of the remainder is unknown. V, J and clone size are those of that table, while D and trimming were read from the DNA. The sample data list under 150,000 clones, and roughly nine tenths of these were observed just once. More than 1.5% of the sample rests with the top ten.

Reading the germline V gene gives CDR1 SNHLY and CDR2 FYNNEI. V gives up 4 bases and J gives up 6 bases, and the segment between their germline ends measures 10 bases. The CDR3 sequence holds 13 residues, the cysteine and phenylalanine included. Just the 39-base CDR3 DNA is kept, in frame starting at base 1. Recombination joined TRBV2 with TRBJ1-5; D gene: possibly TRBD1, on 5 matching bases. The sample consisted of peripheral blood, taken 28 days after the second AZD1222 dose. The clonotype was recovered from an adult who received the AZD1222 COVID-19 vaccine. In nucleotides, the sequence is TGTGCCAGCAGTGCCAGGGTTGGTCAGCCCCAGCATTTT. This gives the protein CASSARVGQPQHF.